One sample yielded the 27 T cell receptor beta chains listed below, sequenced in a study of OX40 agonist ivuxolimab in advanced cancers. Sequenced by immunoSEQ multiplex PCR; TCRdb stores in-frame clones only, minus some. The sample consists of about 100,000 clones, 90% of them appearing once. The source was CD4+ or CD8+ T cells sorted from blood, collected in a trial of the OX40 agonist ivuxolimab. Source of these receptors: an adult with an advanced solid tumor such as melanoma, head and neck, liver or kidney cancer.

In this sample, this clone turned up once. The chain carries TRBV5-1 and TRBJ2-7; 10 bases are a match to TRBD1. Trimming cost V 5 bases and J 2 bases; bases outside gene matches: 4. CDR1 and CDR2 from the germline V gene are SGHRS and YFSETQ. This CDR3 is built from 14 residues. The CDR3: CASSAGTGAYEQYF. DNA of the CDR3: TGCGCCAGCAGTGCCGGGACAGGGGCCTACGAGCAGTACTTC.

The table lists this clone with a count of one. The chain links TRBV28 to TRBJ2-7, with TRBD1 matching 7 bases. Germline CDR1 and CDR2: MDHEN and SYDVKM. The J segment lost 4 bases and the V segment lost 6 bases, leaving 9 bases of the junction unmatched. This CDR3 region has 14 residues. This chain's CDR3 is CASSLGGAGYEQYF. CDR3 nucleotide sequence: TGTGCCAGCAGCCTAGGGGGCGCTGGGTACGAGCAGTACTTC.

The V call is TRBV10-3, the J call TRBJ2-7, with D tentatively TRBD2 (6 bases). The ends were cut back, 2 bases at V and 7 bases at J, with 18 bases in the middle. Germline V gene sequence: CDR1 ENHRY, CDR2 SYGVKD. The CDR3 is 15 amino acids. Here the CDR3 reads CAISEVGANRGEQYF. CDR3 sequence (DNA): TGTGCCATCAGTGAGGTCGGGGCGAACCGGGGGGAGCAGTACTTC.

This clone was seen more than once but under ten times. The chain is built from TRBV7-6 and TRBJ1-2; D perhaps matches TRBD1 (5 bases). The V gene's germline CDR1 is SGHVS and CDR2 FNYEAQ. The CDR3 covers 12 residues. Between the trimmed V and J ends, which lost 5 bases and 7 bases, there was a span of 11 bases. The CDR3 DNA reads as TGTGCCAGCAGCCACAGGAGAGGTGGCTACACCTTC. This encodes CASSHRRGGYTF.

The chain recombines TRBV7-9 with TRBJ2-1; 8 bases match TRBD1. Germline-derived CDR1 and CDR2 are SEHNR and FQNEAQ (reference sequence). The CDR3 runs 15 residues. The ends lost 6 bases at V and 7 bases at J; junction bases unmatched: 11. The CDR3 DNA sequence: TGTGCCAGCAGTAGACAGGGGAGTGCGAGTAATGAGCAGTTCTTC. This gives the protein CASSRQGSASNEQFF.

The V and J genes are TRBV9 and TRBJ1-2; tentatively, D is TRBD1 (6 bases). This CDR3 is built from 14 residues. V lost 0 bases and J 4 bases, leaving 10 bases between the germline ends. Germline CDR1 reads SGDLS; CDR2 reads YYNGEE. Here the CDR3 DNA reads TGTGCCAGCAGCGTAGAACAGGGCAGCTATGGCTACACCTTC. As protein: CASSVEQGSYGYTF.

This chain joins TRBV28 and TRBJ1-3, with a weak D call TRBD1 (5 bases). In germline, CDR1 is MDHEN, CDR2 SYDVKM. CDR3 length equals 17 residues. The V end lost 6 bases, the J end lost 0 bases, and 18 bases lay between the germline ends. In DNA, the CDR3 is TGTGCCAGCAGGAACCCTTCCGGGGCCCTCTCTGGAAACACCATATATTTT. Protein product: CASRNPSGALSGNTIYF.

V is TRBV7-2 and J is TRBJ1-1; D is uncertain. Trimming stripped 2 bases from V and 3 bases from J, with 10 bases between. The CDR3 is 14 residues long. The V gene's germline CDR1 is SGHTA and CDR2 FQGNSA. The CDR3 DNA follows: TGTGCCAGCAGCTTACGGCAGGAGGACACTGAAGCTTTCTTT. Translating gives CASSLRQEDTEAFF.

The chain is built from TRBV5-4 and TRBJ1-1, with D unresolved. V shed 0 bases and J shed 5 bases, with 14 bases lying between them. CDR1 and CDR2 from the germline V gene are SGHNT and YYREEE (reference sequence). This CDR3 is built from 15 residues. The CDR3 loop reads CASSLGTPSVTEAFF. In DNA, the CDR3 is TGTGCCAGCAGCTTGGGGACCCCCTCGGTGACTGAAGCTTTCTTT.

This rearrangement joins TRBV5-6 to TRBJ2-2, with D possibly being TRBD2 (6 bases). The V gene's germline CDR1 is SGHDT and CDR2 YYEEEE. This CDR3 contains 13 residues. V was shortened by 1 base and J by 6 bases, with 7 bases between the two germline ends. For the CDR3, the DNA is TGTGCCAGCAGCTTGTCGGGGGCCGGGGAGCTGTTTTTT. Amino acid sequence: CASSLSGAGELFF.

The chain couples TRBV7-2 to TRBJ2-5; D gene uncertain. Germline V gene sequence: CDR1 SGHTA, CDR2 FQGNSA. Trimming shortened V by 5 bases and J by 3 bases, and 13 bases separated the two germline ends. The CDR3 has 14 amino acids. In DNA, the CDR3 is TGTGCCAGCAGCCTAGGCGGAGCCGAAGAGACCCAGTACTTC. Residues: CASSLGGAEETQYF.

CDR3 DNA sequence: TGCAGTGCTCCCTTTGGCTACGAGCAGTACTTC. It yields the protein CSAPFGYEQYF. The chain employs TRBV20-1 and TRBJ2-7; D is ambiguous. V lost 5 bases to trimming and J lost 3 bases, with 8 bases between them. The CDR3 sequence is 11 residues long. Looked up from germline, CDR1 is DFQATT and CDR2 is SNEGSKA (reference sequence).

The chain employs TRBV6-6 and TRBJ1-5, with 7 nucleotides matching TRBD1. V dropped 0 bases and J dropped 2; count of bases not matched to a gene: 4. The germline V gene has CDR1 MNHNY and CDR2 SVGAGI (reference sequence). The CDR3 runs to 16 residues. The CDR3 region has the DNA TGTGCCAGCAGTTACTCCCAGGGGGAGGGCAATCAGCCCCAGCATTTT. This codes for CASSYSQGEGNQPQHF.

V gene TRBV28 combines with J gene TRBJ1-2; TRBD1 might be the D (5 bases). CDR1 and CDR2 from the germline V gene are MDHEN and SYDVKM. The V gene lost 5 bases and the J gene lost 9 bases, with 16 bases spanning the gap. CDR3 size: 13 residues. This chain's CDR3 is CASSEAGGKSYTF. Written as DNA, the CDR3 is TGTGCCAGCAGTGAAGCGGGGGGGAAGAGCTACACCTTC.

V usage is TRBV6-5 and J usage is TRBJ2-2; the D is unclear. The V end was cut by 6 bases, the J end by 4 bases, with 15 bases between. The CDR3 has 15 residues. Germline-derived CDR1 and CDR2 are MNHEY and SVGAGI. CDR3 region: CASSPFNLGTGELFF. The CDR3 coding sequence is TGTGCCAGCAGCCCTTTTAACTTGGGCACCGGGGAGCTGTTTTTT.

This sequence joins TRBV27 and TRBJ1-2, with D possibly TRBD1 on 6 matching bases. The V end lost 10 bases, the J end lost 3 bases, and 15 bases lay between the germline ends. The germline V gene has CDR1 MNHEY and CDR2 SMNVEV (reference sequence). The CDR3 totals 13 residues. CDR3 bases: TGTGCCACATACAAGGGGGGGGACTATGGCTACACCTTC. It encodes CATYKGGDYGYTF.

The chain couples TRBV7-8 to TRBJ2-3; 9 bases match TRBD2. The CDR3 is made up of 16 amino acids. Per the germline V gene, CDR1 is SGHVS and CDR2 is FQNEAQ. V was clipped by 5 bases and J by 4 bases; unmatched bases: 10. The CDR3 DNA reads as TGTGCCAGCAGCCCCCGCCCTAGCGGGATGGCAGATACGCAGTATTTT. This codes for CASSPRPSGMADTQYF.

The chain combines TRBV28 with TRBJ1-2; tentative D call: TRBD1 (6 bases). The ends were cut back, 4 bases at V and 8 bases at J, with 14 bases in the middle. In germline, CDR1 is MDHEN, CDR2 SYDVKM. The length of the CDR3 is 13 residues. Written as DNA, the CDR3 is TGTGCCAGCAGTTCCCCCCGGAGGGGGGGCTACACCTTC. Translated, it gives CASSSPRRGGYTF.

V gene TRBV28 combines with J gene TRBJ2-7, with 8 bases fitting TRBD2. The germline V gene has CDR1 MDHEN and CDR2 SYDVKM. The CDR3 runs 13 residues. J was trimmed by 4 bases and V by 7 bases; bases with no gene match: 6. The CDR3: CASNQRGRYEQYF. As DNA, the CDR3 is TGTGCCAGCAACCAGCGGGGGAGATACGAGCAGTACTTC.

The chain couples TRBV29-1 to TRBJ1-5; 8 nucleotides align to TRBD1. V trimming: 5 bases; J trimming: 1 base; junction bases outside the gene matches: 13. Germline V CDR1 and CDR2: SQVTM, ANQGSEA. CDR3 length: 17 amino acids. DNA for the CDR3: TGCAGCGTTCCATTGGACAGGGCGCAAGTGAGCAATCAGCCCCAGCATTTT. It yields the protein CSVPLDRAQVSNQPQHF.

The chain couples TRBV5-6 to TRBJ1-1, with D possibly being TRBD1 (5 bases). In germline, CDR1 is SGHDT, CDR2 YYEEEE. Deletions cut 2 bases from V and 1 base from J, with 12 bases between. The CDR3 is made up of 15 amino acids. This CDR3 reads CASSLLGAGNTEAFF. For the CDR3, the DNA is TGTGCCAGCAGCTTATTAGGGGCAGGGAACACTGAAGCTTTCTTT.

The V call is TRBV6-5, the J call TRBJ2-2, with TRBD2 matching over 11 bases. Germline loops: CDR1 MNHEY, CDR2 SVGAGI. CDR3 size: 16 residues. V shed 2 bases and J 6 bases; nucleotides not matched to a gene: 5. The chain's CDR3 is CASSYSLAGGAGELFF. In DNA, the CDR3 is TGTGCCAGCAGTTACAGCCTAGCGGGAGGAGCCGGGGAGCTGTTTTTT.

The V gene is TRBV28, the J gene TRBJ1-5; TRBD1 agrees at 11 bases. V was clipped by 5 bases and J by 6 bases; unmatched bases: 9. The CDR3 spans 16 residues. Germline V gene data show CDR1 as MDHEN and CDR2 as SYDVKM. The DNA of the CDR3 is TGTGCCAGCAGTCCCTCGGGACAGGGGGTCGGTCAGCCCCAGCATTTT. Its translation is CASSPSGQGVGQPQHF.

The chain recombines TRBV7-2 with TRBJ2-2; D unclear. V was clipped by 6 bases and J by 1 base, with 12 bases between them. CDR3 length: 15 amino acids. Germline V gene data show CDR1 as SGHTA and CDR2 as FQGNSA. The CDR3 DNA is TGTGCCAGCAGGCGCAATTTGGGGAACACCGGGGAGCTGTTTTTT. Amino acids: CASRRNLGNTGELFF.

The J gene is TRBJ1-5, the V gene TRBV2; the match to TRBD1 covers 7 bases. The CDR3 covers 14 residues. V dropped 4 bases and J dropped 3; count of bases not matched to a gene: 3. Germline CDR1 is SNHLY and CDR2 is FYNNEI. CDR3: CASSGGTDNQPQHF. CDR3 sequence (DNA): TGTGCCAGCAGTGGCGGGACAGACAATCAGCCCCAGCATTTT.

The V call is TRBV4-1, the J call TRBJ2-5; perhaps TRBD2 as D (6 bases). CDR3 length: 15 amino acids. Between the trimmed V and J ends, which lost 1 base and 1 base, there was a span of 10 bases. CDR1 is MGHRA and CDR2 is YSYEKL in the germline V gene. The DNA for the CDR3 is TGCGCCAGCAGCCAAGGTGGGACTTTCCAAGAGACCCAGTACTTC. Translation gives CASSQGGTFQETQYF.

Here the CDR3 DNA reads TGTGCCAGCAGCCAAGGGGGCTACGAGCAGTACTTC. This encodes CASSQGGYEQYF. This chain links TRBV5-6 with TRBJ2-7, with D perhaps matching TRBD1 (6 bases). Germline V lookup: CDR1 SGHDT, CDR2 YYEEEE. Between the trimmed V and J ends, which lost 4 bases and 3 bases, there was a span of 8 bases. The CDR3 totals 12 residues.